A selection of T cell receptor beta chains follows, all from one sample in a study of OX40 agonist ivuxolimab in advanced cancers. Using immunoSEQ multiplex PCR, the repertoire was profiled, and TCRdb retains in-frame clones only, with some absent. The sample includes tens of thousands of clones, 65% to 90% of them seen just once. Sequenced material: CD4+ or CD8+ T cells sorted from blood, taken in a trial of the OX40 agonist ivuxolimab. These TCRs come from an adult with an advanced solid tumor such as melanoma, head and neck, liver or kidney cancer. CDR3s include the opening cysteine and the closing phenylalanine or tryptophan. The D gene is left open where the match is weak.

j_call d_call v_call cdr3_aa
TRBJ2-7 TRBD1 TRBV7-6 CASSLAGTGIAYEQYF
TRBJ2-1 TRBD1 TRBV28 CASSRQGLSMDEQFF
TRBJ2-6 - TRBV27 CASSAEPRVANVLTF
TRBJ2-7 - TRBV27 CASSLQGNLYEQYF
TRBJ1-5 - TRBV9 CASSVGQGNQPQHF
TRBJ2-5 - TRBV9 CASSGLGTQYF
TRBJ2-7 - TRBV5-4 CASSLDPGSDEQYF
TRBJ1-1 - TRBV5-1 CASSLALSEAFF
TRBJ1-2 - TRBV9 CASSPEGGLTYGYTF
TRBJ2-7 - TRBV6-1 CATLLTTWEQYF
TRBJ2-7 - TRBV2 CASRDRSSFPHEQYF
TRBJ2-5 - TRBV4-1 CASSLGPGETQYF
TRBJ2-5 TRBD2 TRBV30 CAWLGRGTQYF
TRBJ1-1 - TRBV27 CASSPPGGANTEAFF
TRBJ2-2 - TRBV15 CATSRDRSNTGELFF
TRBJ1-5 - TRBV27 CASSSGINQPQHF
TRBJ2-2 TRBD1 TRBV4-2 CASSEGQGNTGELFF
TRBJ2-3 - TRBV12-2 CASRLGTVTSTDTQYF
TRBJ2-7 - TRBV28 CASSLMGPLERRPYEQYF
TRBJ2-5 TRBD1 TRBV5-4 CASSLTGGGETQYF
TRBJ2-7 TRBD1 TRBV9 CASSARTGQGYEQYF
TRBJ2-3 TRBD2 TRBV4-1 CASSQSGGGRADTQYF
TRBJ2-7 - TRBV7-3 CASSLTPAYEQYF
TRBJ2-7 TRBD2 TRBV14 CASSRSGTSPPWDYEQYF
TRBJ2-7 TRBD1 TRBV28 CASTYRGSSYEQYF
TRBJ1-5 TRBD1 TRBV18 CASSPPPGGFQPQHF
TRBJ2-1 TRBD1 TRBV7-9 CASSVTGTGIEQFF
TRBJ1-1 TRBD1 TRBV7-9 CASSLAGQGNTEAFF
TRBJ1-3 TRBD1 TRBV5-5 CASSPDRGRGNTIYF
TRBJ2-7 TRBD1 TRBV19 CASSIDRGYEQYF
TRBJ1-2 TRBD1 TRBV5-4 CASSLVTGDLGGYTF
TRBJ1-6 - TRBV11-3 CASSLGSPLHF
TRBJ2-1 - TRBV27 CASSLGPINNEQFF
TRBJ1-2 TRBD1 TRBV4-2 CASSPGTESTLNYGYTF
TRBJ2-1 TRBD2 TRBV6-5 CASSPILAGANEQFF
TRBJ1-2 - TRBV29-1 CSVLGDGYTF
TRBJ2-7 - TRBV9 CASSVASGASRINEQYF